The 8 T cell receptor beta chains below were found in one sample sequenced in a study of OX40 agonist ivuxolimab in advanced cancers. Using immunoSEQ multiplex PCR, the repertoire was profiled, and TCRdb retains in-frame clones only, with some absent. This sample carries 61,000 or so clones, 75% to 90% of them seen once, and the ten largest clones take 3.4%. This sample comprised CD4+ or CD8+ T cells sorted from blood, obtained in a trial of the OX40 agonist ivuxolimab. These receptors were collected from an adult with an advanced solid tumor such as melanoma, head and neck, liver or kidney cancer.

For the CDR3, the DNA is TGTGCCAGCCAGACAGGCTATGGCTACACCTTC. As protein: CASQTGYGYTF. The chain couples TRBV6-5 to TRBJ1-2; possibly TRBD1 for D (6 bases). Germline-derived CDR1 and CDR2 are MNHEY and SVGAGI. The length of the CDR3 is 11 residues. With 8 bases removed from V and 4 bases from J, the gap between germline ends came to 8 bases.

The chain couples TRBV11-3 to TRBJ2-7, with D perhaps TRBD2 (6 bases). The V end lost 5 bases, the J end lost 0 bases, and 14 bases lay between the germline ends. This CDR3 has 15 amino acids. From germline, CDR1 is SGHNT and CDR2 YENEEA. As DNA, the CDR3 is TGTGCCAGCAGCCGGGGCGGGATGAGCTCCTACGAGCAGTACTTC. Protein: CASSRGGMSSYEQYF.

The rearrangement links TRBV7-3 to TRBJ1-1; 7 nucleotides agree with TRBD1. J was trimmed by 3 bases and V by 6 bases; bases with no gene match: 4. Germline V gene sequence: CDR1 SGHTA, CDR2 FQGTGA. The CDR3 is 13 residues long. The CDR3 reads CASRVQGDTEAFF. The CDR3 DNA sequence: TGTGCCAGCAGAGTCCAGGGGGACACTGAAGCTTTCTTT.

This clone was detected only a few times. The genes are TRBV18 and TRBJ2-5; 13 positions agree with TRBD2. Losses at the gene ends were 6 bases for V and 6 bases for J; bases not matched to a gene: 7. The CDR3 totals 15 residues. Per germline, CDR1 KGHSH and CDR2 LQKENI. CDR3 DNA sequence: TGTGCCAGCTCGGACCGGACTAGCGGGGGACAGACCCAGTACTTC. Translation gives CASSDRTSGGQTQYF.

Concerning this clone itself: The same CDR3 also results from other DNA sequences found in this sample. The J gene is TRBJ1-1, the V gene TRBV4-3; perhaps TRBD1 as D (5 bases). V was clipped by 0 bases and J by 5 bases, with 13 bases between them. CDR3 length equals 15 residues. CDR1 is LGHNA, CDR2 YSLEER, per germline. In nucleotides, the CDR3 is TGCGCCAGCAGCCAAGAGGCCGGGGGAGGGACTGAAGCTTTCTTT. Protein sequence: CASSQEAGGGTEAFF.

This rearrangement joins TRBV4-3 to TRBJ2-4; TRBD2 aligns across 8 bases. There are 20 residues in the CDR3. J was trimmed by 0 bases and V by 0 bases; bases with no gene match: 13. Germline assignment: CDR1 LGHNA and CDR2 YSLEER. This CDR3 is CASSQEWSWRGDLAKNIQYF. CDR3 sequence (DNA): TGCGCCAGCAGCCAAGAATGGAGCTGGCGGGGGGACTTAGCCAAAAACATTCAGTACTTC.

This rearrangement joins TRBV7-2 to TRBJ2-3; 7 bases are shared with TRBD1. This CDR3 is 12 amino acids long. V was clipped by 4 bases and J by 11 bases; unmatched bases: 6. Per the germline V gene, CDR1 is SGHTA and CDR2 is FQGNSA. This CDR3 reads CASSSPQGVQYF. The DNA for the CDR3 is TGTGCCAGCAGCTCCCCGCAGGGGGTGCAGTATTTT. Variable domain in full (rest from reference TRBV7-2 and TRBJ2-3): GAGVSQSPSNKVTEKGKDVELRCDPISGHTALYWYRQSLGQGLEFLIYFQGNSAPDKSGLPSDRFSAERTGGSVSTLTIQRTQQEDSAVYLCASSSPQGVQYFGPGTRLTVL.

The J gene is TRBJ2-2, the V gene TRBV7-3; weak D call: TRBD1 (6 bases). V lost 5 bases to trimming and J lost 0 bases, with 13 bases between them. The germline V gene has CDR1 SGHTA and CDR2 FQGTGA. The CDR3 is made up of 16 amino acids. The CDR3 bases are TGTGCCAGCAGCACCTCCGGGACATCGAACACCGGGGAGCTGTTTTTT. Translated, it gives CASSTSGTSNTGELFF.